Below, one T cell receptor beta chain is given with its context. Treatment described: about 20 received Ad26.COV2.S at low or high dose, single or two shots; 5 received placebo; per-sample allocation not given. Samples were taken on day 63 after the first vaccine or placebo injection. The sample comes from a study of Ad26.COV2.S vaccination and SARS-CoV-2 variants. This table comes from immunoSEQ multiplex PCR, and its TCRdb copy is limited to in-frame clones, with some not included. This sample yields about 350,000 clones, of which about nine tenths are seen a single time; 6.4% belongs to the top ten. CDR3 length: 14 residues. V lost 7 bases to trimming and J lost 0 bases, with 7 bases between them. Per germline, CDR1 LNHDA and CDR2 SQIVND (reference sequence).

The receptor's source is a person between 18 and 65 years old who received the Ad26.COV2.S COVID-19 vaccine or a placebo. The chain is built from TRBV19 and TRBJ2-6, with unresolved D. The sequences come from peripheral blood, collected in a trial of Ad26.COV2.S vaccine versus placebo. The CDR3 region is CASNRNSGANVLTF. The CDR3 DNA reads TGTGCCAGTAACCGGAACTCTGGGGCCAACGTCCTGACTTTC.